This is a list of T cell receptor beta chains from one sample in a study of PD-1 blockade in classical Hodgkin lymphoma. The table came from immunoSEQ multiplex PCR; TCRdb's copy has only in-frame clones and leaves some out. The profile shows 40,000 to 65,000 clones, around 85% of them singletons. This sample comprised peripheral blood mononuclear cells (PBMCs), obtained at baseline. These TCRs come from a human donor with classical Hodgkin lymphoma. Each CDR3 is given with its conserved first and last residue. Each record gives: D gene, clone size, J gene, V gene, CDR3 protein, CDR3 DNA. A D gene is named only where the DNA matches it firmly. The listing skips clone size in some rows; elsewhere it reads once, few, many or a size class.

>NA|once|TRBJ1-1|TRBV5-1
CASRARLNTEAFF
TGCGCCAGCAGGGCACGTTTGAACACTGAAGCTTTCTTT
>NA|NA|TRBJ2-3|TRBV29-1
CSVFRGADTQYF
TGCAGCGTTTTCAGGGGTGCAGATACGCAGTATTTT
>NA|NA|TRBJ1-1|TRBV5-4
CASSLYGVGGKTEAFF
TGTGCCAGCAGCTTGTATGGGGTAGGTGGAAAGACTGAAGCTTTCTTT
>NA|NA|TRBJ2-2|TRBV7-3
CASSSNRAPEDTGELFF
TGTGCCAGCAGCTCTAATAGGGCCCCGGAGGACACCGGGGAGCTGTTTTTT
>TRBD2|NA|TRBJ2-1|TRBV27
CASSLILTSGYNEQFF
TGTGCCAGCAGTTTAATTTTGACTAGCGGGTACAATGAGCAGTTCTTC
>TRBD2|NA|TRBJ2-1|TRBV5-6
CASSLMGGLEEQFF
TGTGCCAGCAGCTTAATGGGGGGACTAGAGGAGCAGTTCTTC
>NA|NA|TRBJ2-5|TRBV5-1
CASSLAIAVSGETQYF
TGCGCCAGCAGCTTGGCGATAGCGGTCTCCGGGGAGACCCAGTACTTC
>NA|medium-sized|TRBJ2-1|TRBV6-5
CASSYGSTSSDEQFF
TGTGCCAGCAGTTACGGGTCGACATCTTCGGATGAGCAGTTCTTC
>NA|NA|TRBJ1-2|TRBV4-3
CASSQDPGGPGGYTF
TGCGCCAGCAGCCAAGATCCCGGGGGGCCTGGGGGCTACACCTTC
>NA|NA|TRBJ2-7|TRBV11-2
CASRYGQRSSYEQYF
TGTGCCAGCAGATACGGACAGCGGAGCTCCTACGAGCAGTACTTC
>NA|NA|TRBJ2-7|TRBV5-1
CASSFAGTYEQYF
TGCGCCAGCAGCTTCGCGGGAACCTACGAGCAGTACTTC
>NA|NA|TRBJ2-1|TRBV30
CAWRASASYNEQFF
TGTGCCTGGAGGGCTAGCGCTTCCTACAATGAGCAGTTCTTC
>NA|NA|TRBJ2-4|TRBV28
CASSNPGILAKNIQYF
TGTGCCAGCAGCAATCCAGGGATACTAGCCAAAAACATTCAGTACTTC
>NA|NA|TRBJ1-5|TRBV5-8
CASSPGTAPGQPQHF
TGTGCCAGCAGCCCGGGGACGGCTCCGGGGCAGCCCCAGCATTTT
>NA|NA|TRBJ1-1|TRBV19
CASSRDGRNTEAFF
TGTGCCAGTAGCAGGGACGGACGGAACACTGAAGCTTTCTTT
>NA|NA|TRBJ2-3|TRBV9
CASSGLGGKGIDTQYF
TGTGCCAGCAGCGGACTCGGGGGTAAGGGGATAGATACGCAGTATTTT
>NA|few|TRBJ2-3|TRBV7-7
CASSLRNGGTDTQYF
TGTGCCAGCAGCTTACGAAATGGTGGCACAGATACGCAGTATTTT
>NA|NA|TRBJ1-1|TRBV5-4
CASSSAGAMNTEAFF
TGTGCCAGCAGCTCAGCAGGGGCCATGAACACTGAAGCTTTCTTT
>TRBD1|NA|TRBJ1-5|TRBV15
CATSRTGGQPQHF
TGTGCCACCAGCAGGACAGGGGGCCAGCCCCAGCATTTT
>NA|once|TRBJ1-1|TRBV27
CASSLGPNTEAFF
TGTGCCAGCAGTTTAGGACCGAACACTGAAGCTTTCTTT
>TRBD2|NA|TRBJ2-7|TRBV19
CATRGASGTMAPAEQYF
TGTGCCACCCGGGGGGCTAGCGGGACGATGGCCCCGGCCGAGCAGTACTTC
>NA|NA|TRBJ2-5|TRBV19
CATTIAIGGETQYF
TGTGCCACAACAATAGCCATTGGGGGGGAGACCCAGTACTTC
>TRBD2|NA|TRBJ2-1|TRBV6-4
CASSDSRGTSGRTEQFF
TGTGCCAGCAGTGACTCGAGAGGGACTAGCGGGAGGACTGAGCAGTTCTTC
>TRBD2|NA|TRBJ2-1|TRBV4-2
CASSQERDWGGNEQFF
TGTGCCAGCAGCCAAGAAAGGGATTGGGGGGGGAATGAGCAGTTCTTC
>TRBD1|once|TRBJ2-2|TRBV6-5
CASRTGERTGELFF
TGTGCCAGCAGGACAGGGGAGCGGACCGGGGAGCTGTTTTTT
>TRBD1|NA|TRBJ2-1|TRBV5-1
CASSRLTGGANEQFF
TGCGCCAGCAGCAGACTCACAGGGGGCGCGAATGAGCAGTTCTTC